The source of this T cell receptor beta chain is a study of blood T cell dynamics during melanoma immunotherapy. A note on this clone: Its antigen is unknown.

A fixed DNA input of around 0.35 ug was used per bulk PBMC sample. The protocol was immunoSEQ multiplex PCR, while the TCRdb copy is restricted to in-frame clones and leaves out a portion. The sample carries 9,500 to 13,000 clones, about 88% recorded once. Overall study findings and caveats: Whether repertoire-driving clones were melanoma-specific could not be determined.

Time point reported: pre-treatment baseline. Trimming removed 6 bases from V and 1 base from J, with 9 bases in between. Germline V gives CDR1 SQVTM, CDR2 ANQGSEA. The CDR3 is 12 amino acids. This sequence joins TRBV29-1 and TRBJ1-2; D not certain. The source material was blood, sampled from a patient treated with checkpoint blockade. The origin of this receptor is a human donor with melanoma. The CDR3 DNA sequence: TGCAGCGTCGTAGGGAATAACTATGGCTACACCTTC. Its protein product is CSVVGNNYGYTF.